This TCR beta chain is drawn from a study of blood T cell repertoires in COVID-19. V trimming: 2 bases; J trimming: 6 bases; junction bases outside the gene matches: 9. CDR1 and CDR2 (germline): MDHEN, SYDVKM. CDR3 length equals 17 residues. Using immunoSEQ multiplex PCR, the repertoire was profiled, and TCRdb retains in-frame clones only, with some absent. The sample shows approximately 180,000 clones, approximately 83% of them seen only once. The chain is built from TRBV28 and TRBJ2-3; 12 bases fit TRBD2. Material: peripheral blood. The receptor was derived from a man aged 55 to 69 with acute or convalescent COVID-19. The CDR3 here is CASSLGASGRARDTQYF. The CDR3 region has the DNA TGTGCCAGCAGTTTAGGGGCTAGCGGGAGGGCCAGGGATACGCAGTATTTT.